A selection of T cell receptor beta chains follows, all from one sample in a study of blood T cell repertoires in COVID-19. TCRdb's copy holds only in-frame clones and misses some; the assay was immunoSEQ multiplex PCR. The sample shows some 250,000 clones, roughly 87% of them seen only once. The specimen was peripheral blood. These receptors came from a woman in her thirties with acute or convalescent COVID-19. Both conserved end residues are part of each CDR3. D genes are given only for firm matches. Clone size, where shown, is once, few, many, or a class for clones that have expanded.

j_gene | d_gene | len | v_gene | abundance | CDR3nt | CDR3aa
TRBJ2-7 | TRBD2 | 15 | TRBV30 | . | TGTGCCTGGAGGGAGACTAGCGGGATACCTGACGAGCAGTACTTC | CAWRETSGIPDEQYF
TRBJ2-5 | TRBD2 | 15 | TRBV7-3 | . | TGTGCCAGCAGCCTAAGCGGGAAGGGTCAAGAGACCCAGTACTTC | CASSLSGKGQETQYF
TRBJ1-6 | . | 13 | TRBV7-9 | . | TGTGCCAGCAGCCAAAGGGAGTATTCACCCCTCCACTTT | CASSQREYSPLHF
TRBJ1-2 | . | 16 | TRBV5-1 | . | TGCGCCAGCAGCCCCGACGTTGGTGGCGGCTACTATGGCTACACCTTC | CASSPDVGGGYYGYTF
TRBJ2-3 | . | 15 | TRBV7-2 | . | TGTGCCAGCAGCTTATTGCTGACTAGCACAGATACGCAGTATTTT | CASSLLLTSTDTQYF
TRBJ1-1 | TRBD1 | 15 | TRBV19 | . | TGTGCCAGTAGTATCGTCCCAGGGACAGTATCTGAAGCTTTCTTT | CASSIVPGTVSEAFF
TRBJ1-1 | TRBD1 | 14 | TRBV6-5 | . | TGTGCCAGCAGTAAGGGACAGTATAACACTGAAGCTTTCTTT | CASSKGQYNTEAFF
TRBJ2-2 | . | 15 | TRBV10-3 | . | TGTGCCATCAGTGACCTGGCACCCAACACCGGGGAGCTGTTTTTT | CAISDLAPNTGELFF
TRBJ2-7 | . | 14 | TRBV15 | once | TGTGCCACCAGCAGAGGCGGAGGCCTCTACGAGCAGTACTTC | CATSRGGGLYEQYF
TRBJ2-2 | TRBD1 | 15 | TRBV7-8 | once | TGTGCCAGACCCCCGGACAGGCGGAACACCGGGGAGCTGTTTTTT | CARPPDRRNTGELFF
TRBJ2-7 | . | 12 | TRBV5-1 | . | TGCGCCAGCAGCCTAACCCTCTACGAGCAGTACTTC | CASSLTLYEQYF
TRBJ1-5 | TRBD1 | 15 | TRBV7-2 | . | TGTGCCAGCAGCTTCGGGACAGGGGGCGTTCAGCCCCAGCATTTT | CASSFGTGGVQPQHF
TRBJ2-3 | . | 14 | TRBV9 | . | TGTGCCAGCAGCTTGGGAGTAGGCACAGATACGCAGTATTTT | CASSLGVGTDTQYF
TRBJ1-1 | . | 14 | TRBV30 | . | TGTGCCTGGAGTGTACTTAGTTTGGACAGTGAAGCTTTCTTT | CAWSVLSLDSEAFF
TRBJ1-4 | . | 18 | TRBV19 | . | TGTGCCAGTAGTGCACCGGTGGGGGGAGTTGCAACTAATGAAAAACTGTTTTTT | CASSAPVGGVATNEKLFF